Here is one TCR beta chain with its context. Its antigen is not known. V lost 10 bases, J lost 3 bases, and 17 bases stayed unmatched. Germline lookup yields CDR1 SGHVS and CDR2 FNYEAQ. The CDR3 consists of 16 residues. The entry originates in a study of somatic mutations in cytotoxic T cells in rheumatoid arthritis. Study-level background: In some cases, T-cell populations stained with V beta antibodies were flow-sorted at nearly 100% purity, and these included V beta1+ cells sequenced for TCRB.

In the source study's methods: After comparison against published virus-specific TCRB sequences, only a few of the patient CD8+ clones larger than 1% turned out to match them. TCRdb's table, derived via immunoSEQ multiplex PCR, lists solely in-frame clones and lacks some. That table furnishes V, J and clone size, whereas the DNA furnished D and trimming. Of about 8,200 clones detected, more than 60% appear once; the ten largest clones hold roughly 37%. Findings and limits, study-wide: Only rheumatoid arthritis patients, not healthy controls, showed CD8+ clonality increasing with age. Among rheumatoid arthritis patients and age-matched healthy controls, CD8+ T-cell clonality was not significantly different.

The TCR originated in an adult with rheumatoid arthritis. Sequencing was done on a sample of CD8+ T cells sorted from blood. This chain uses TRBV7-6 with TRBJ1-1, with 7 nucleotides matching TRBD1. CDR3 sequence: CATTEGATYPDTEAFF. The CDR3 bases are TGTGCCACAACCGAGGGGGCCACATACCCGGACACTGAAGCTTTCTTT.